This T cell receptor (beta chain) was sequenced in a study of HIV-infected patients and healthy controls. Germline V lookup: CDR1 GTSNPN, CDR2 SVGIG (reference sequence). This CDR3 is built from 13 residues. Trimming left V 1 base short and J 9 bases short, with 13 bases between. TCRdb used MiXCR to reprocess the 5' RACE reads, holding one entry per CDR3 protein. The top ten hold around 33% of the sample, which has about 18,000 distinct CDR3 sequences, roughly 19% seen once. The rearrangement joins TRBV30 to TRBJ2-4, with D maybe TRBD1 (6 bases). The receptor was derived from a human donor in good health. The source material was CD8+ T cells from blood. The CDR3 is CAWSAPGQPIQYF. The CDR3 DNA reads TGTGCCTGGAGTGCCCCAGGACAGCCCATTCAGTACTTC.